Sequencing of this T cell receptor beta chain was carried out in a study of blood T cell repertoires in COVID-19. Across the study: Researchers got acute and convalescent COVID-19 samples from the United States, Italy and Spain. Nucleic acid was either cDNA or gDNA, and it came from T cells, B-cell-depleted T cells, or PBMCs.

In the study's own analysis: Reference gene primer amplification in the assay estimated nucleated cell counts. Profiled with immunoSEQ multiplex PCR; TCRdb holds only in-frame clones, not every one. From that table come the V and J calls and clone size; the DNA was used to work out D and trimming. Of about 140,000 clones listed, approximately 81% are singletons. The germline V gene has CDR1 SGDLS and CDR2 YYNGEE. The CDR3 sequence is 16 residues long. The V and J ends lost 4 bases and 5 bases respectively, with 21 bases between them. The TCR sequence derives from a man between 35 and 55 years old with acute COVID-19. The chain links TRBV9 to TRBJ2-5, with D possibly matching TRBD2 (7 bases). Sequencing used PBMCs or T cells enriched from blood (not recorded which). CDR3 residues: CASSSRGGGLMETQYF. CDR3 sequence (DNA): TGTGCCAGCAGCTCCCGGGGAGGGGGATTGATGGAGACCCAGTACTTC.